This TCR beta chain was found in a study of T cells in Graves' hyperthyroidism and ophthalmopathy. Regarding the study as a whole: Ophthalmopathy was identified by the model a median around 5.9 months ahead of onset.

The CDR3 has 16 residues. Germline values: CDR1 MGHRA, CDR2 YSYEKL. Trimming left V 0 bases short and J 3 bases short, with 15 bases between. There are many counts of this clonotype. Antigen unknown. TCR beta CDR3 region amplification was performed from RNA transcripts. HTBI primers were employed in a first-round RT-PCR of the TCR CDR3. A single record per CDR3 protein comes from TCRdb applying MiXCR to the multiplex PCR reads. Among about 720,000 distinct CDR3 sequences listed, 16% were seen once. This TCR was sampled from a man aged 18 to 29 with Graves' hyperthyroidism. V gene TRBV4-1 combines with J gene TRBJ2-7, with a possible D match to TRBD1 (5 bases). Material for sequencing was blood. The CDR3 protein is CASSQEWGNAYYEQYF. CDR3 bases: TGCGCCAGCAGCCAAGAATGGGGCAACGCTTACTACGAGCAGTACTTC.